These T cell receptor beta chains were read from a single sample in a study of vaccination effects on CD4 cells after COVID-19. The table came from immunoSEQ multiplex PCR; TCRdb's copy has only in-frame clones and leaves some out. The data show tens of thousands of clones, around 72% seen once. These receptors have no identified antigens. Specimen: CD4+ T cells from PBMCs cultured without peptide, collected after COVID-19 vaccination. These TCRs come from a human donor who had a prior SARS-CoV-2 infection. The CDR3 runs from the conserved cysteine through the conserved F or W. D genes are given only for firm matches. Rows may omit the clone size; those that give it use once, few, many or a size class.

V	J	size	length	D	DNA	CDR3
TRBV3-1/TRBV3-2	TRBJ1-5	NA	15	NA	TGTGCCAGCAGCCAAGATGCCCGAAGGGATCAGCCCCAGCATTTT	CASSQDARRDQPQHF
TRBV15	TRBJ1-2	NA	13	NA	TGTGCCACCAGCAGAGATAGGCACTATGGCTACACCTTC	CATSRDRHYGYTF
TRBV14	TRBJ1-6	NA	15	NA	TGTGCCAGCAGCCAAGATGGCCCGGGGCGGTCACCCCTCCACTTT	CASSQDGPGRSPLHF
TRBV28	TRBJ1-1	NA	15	TRBD1	TGTGCCAGCAGTCCGCTCGGGACAGAGAACACTGAAGCTTTCTTT	CASSPLGTENTEAFF
TRBV18	TRBJ2-4	NA	17	NA	TGTGCCAGCTCACCACCGCGTTTGGAGGGTAACAAAAACATTCAGTACTTC	CASSPPRLEGNKNIQYF
TRBV28	TRBJ1-1	NA	13	NA	TGTGCCAGCAGTTCTACAAAGAACACTGAAGCTTTCTTT	CASSSTKNTEAFF
TRBV18	TRBJ2-6	NA	17	TRBD1	TGTGCCAGCTCACGAGGACAGGGGGCGTCTGGGGCCAACGTCCTGACTTTC	CASSRGQGASGANVLTF
TRBV18	TRBJ2-3	NA	15	TRBD2	TGTGCCAGCTCACCACTAGCGGGAGAGTTAGATACGCAGTATTTT	CASSPLAGELDTQYF
TRBV19	TRBJ2-2	NA	14	NA	TGTGCCAGTCGGGACACCTCGAACACCGGGGAGCTGTTTTTT	CASRDTSNTGELFF
TRBV15	TRBJ2-5	NA	13	NA	TGTGCCACCAGCGGTAGACAGCAAGAGACCCAGTACTTC	CATSGRQQETQYF
TRBV5-6	TRBJ2-7	NA	16	NA	TGTGCCAGCAGCTTGGGAGGGAGGGCCCCCGGGGGCAAGCAGTACTTC	CASSLGGRAPGGKQYF
TRBV2	TRBJ2-1	medium-sized	10	NA	TGTGCCAGCGGGGGCAATGAGCAGTTCTTC	CASGGNEQFF
TRBV4-3	TRBJ2-1	NA	15	NA	TGCGCCAGCAGCCAAGAAGGGAACCTATACAATGAGCAGTTCTTC	CASSQEGNLYNEQFF
TRBV6-5	TRBJ1-6	once	13	NA	TGTGCCAGCAGTCCGGACAGAGGATCACCCCTCCACTTT	CASSPDRGSPLHF
TRBV5-6	TRBJ2-3	NA	16	TRBD1	TGTGCCAGCAGCCAAGACAGGGGGCGTGATGGAGATACGCAGTATTTT	CASSQDRGRDGDTQYF
TRBV7-9	TRBJ1-2	NA	14	NA	TGTGCCAGCAGCTTAGGCAGGGCTAACTATGGCTACACCTTC	CASSLGRANYGYTF
TRBV7-3	TRBJ2-5	once	15	TRBD2	TGTGCCAGCAGCCGGACTAGCGGGACAGGAGAGACCCAGTACTTC	CASSRTSGTGETQYF
TRBV15	TRBJ1-5	NA	15	TRBD1	TGTGCCACCAGCAGGACGGGACAGGTCGAACAGCCCCAGCATTTT	CATSRTGQVEQPQHF
TRBV13	TRBJ1-3	NA	18	TRBD1	TGTGCCAGCAGCTTAAGGGACAGGGGGTATTCCGCTGGAAACACCATATATTTT	CASSLRDRGYSAGNTIYF
TRBV9	TRBJ2-1	NA	14	NA	TGTGCCAGCAGCCCCCGCGGCTCCTACAATGAGCAGTTCTTC	CASSPRGSYNEQFF
TRBV7-3	TRBJ2-3	NA	15	NA	TGTGCCAGCAGCCTGGGGCCGACGGCAGGGGATACGCAGTATTTT	CASSLGPTAGDTQYF
TRBV2	TRBJ1-4	few	14	TRBD1	TGTGCCGGGCACAAGGGGGCGAGGCAAGAAAAACTGTTTTTT	CAGHKGARQEKLFF
TRBV6-5	TRBJ1-2	NA	13	NA	TGTGCCGGCCGGCTCCGACTGGGGCATGGCTACACCTTC	CAGRLRLGHGYTF
TRBV11-3	TRBJ2-7	NA	14	NA	TGTGCCAGCAGCCCCCTCCACGACTCGAATGAGCAGTACTTC	CASSPLHDSNEQYF
TRBV15	TRBJ2-1	NA	15	TRBD2	TGTGCCACCAGCAGGAGACTAGCGGGGGTCAATGAGCAGTTCTTC	CATSRRLAGVNEQFF
TRBV2	TRBJ1-1	NA	14	NA	TGTGCCAGCAGTAAGGAGCCAAGGAACACTGAAGCTTTCTTT	CASSKEPRNTEAFF
TRBV11-2	TRBJ1-1	NA	14	NA	TGTGCCAGCAGCGGCCGTCCCACGAACACTGAAGCTTTCTTT	CASSGRPTNTEAFF
TRBV2	TRBJ1-2	NA	13	NA	TGTGCCAGCAGTGTAGGAGGGCTTGGTGGCTACACCTTC	CASSVGGLGGYTF
TRBV24-1	TRBJ2-3	NA	13	NA	TGTGCCACCAGCGGAGCCGGCACAGATACGCAGTATTTT	CATSGAGTDTQYF
TRBV12-5	TRBJ2-2	NA	14	TRBD1	TGTGCTAGTTTGCAGGGGGCTAACACCGGGGAGCTGTTTTTT	CASLQGANTGELFF
TRBV2	TRBJ1-3	NA	15	NA	TGTGCCAGCAGTCTAACAGATACTTCTGGAAACACCATATATTTT	CASSLTDTSGNTIYF
TRBV4-2	TRBJ2-5	few	14	NA	TGTGCCAGCAGCCAATACCAGCTTGGGGAGACCCAGTACTTC	CASSQYQLGETQYF
TRBV4-1	TRBJ1-1	NA	15	TRBD1	TGCGCCAGCAGCCAGGGGCTACAGGGGAGGGGTGAAGCTTTCTTT	CASSQGLQGRGEAFF
TRBV19	TRBJ1-1	NA	15	TRBD1	TGTGCCAGTAGTAGGACAGGGGTAGGAGGGACTGAAGCTTTCTTT	CASSRTGVGGTEAFF
TRBV5-1	TRBJ2-2	NA	14	NA	TGCGCCAGCAGCTTGTTATCGAACACCGGGGAGCTGTTTTTT	CASSLLSNTGELFF
TRBV7-3	TRBJ1-1	NA	13	NA	TGTGCCAGCAGCTTAGGCAGGAACACTGAAGCTTTCTTT	CASSLGRNTEAFF